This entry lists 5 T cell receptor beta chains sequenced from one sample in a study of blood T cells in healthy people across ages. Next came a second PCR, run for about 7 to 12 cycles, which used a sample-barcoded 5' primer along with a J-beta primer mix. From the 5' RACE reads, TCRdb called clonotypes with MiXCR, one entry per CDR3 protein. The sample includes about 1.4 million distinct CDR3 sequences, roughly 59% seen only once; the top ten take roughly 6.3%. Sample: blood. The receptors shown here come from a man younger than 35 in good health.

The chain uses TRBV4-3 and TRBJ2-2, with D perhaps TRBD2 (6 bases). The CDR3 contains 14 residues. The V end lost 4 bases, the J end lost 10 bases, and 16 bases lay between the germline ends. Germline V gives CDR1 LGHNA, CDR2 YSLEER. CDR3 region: CASSRGLSPPELFF. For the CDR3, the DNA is TGCGCCAGCAGCCGGGGACTCTCCCCCCCGGAGCTGTTTTTT.

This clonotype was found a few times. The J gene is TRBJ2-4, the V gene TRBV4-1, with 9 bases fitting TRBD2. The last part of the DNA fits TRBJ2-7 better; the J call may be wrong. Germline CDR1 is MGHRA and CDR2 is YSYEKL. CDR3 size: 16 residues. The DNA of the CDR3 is TGCGCCAGCAGCTTTCGTTTTAGCGGGAGACCCTACGAGCAGTACTTC. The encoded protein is CASSFRFSGRPYEQYF.

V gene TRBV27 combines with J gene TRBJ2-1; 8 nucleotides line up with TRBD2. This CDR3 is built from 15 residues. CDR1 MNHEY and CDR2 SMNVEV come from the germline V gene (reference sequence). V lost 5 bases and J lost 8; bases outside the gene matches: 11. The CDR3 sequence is CASSRRAGVGYEQFF. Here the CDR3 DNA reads TGTGCCAGCAGTCGAAGAGCGGGAGTGGGGTATGAGCAGTTCTTC.

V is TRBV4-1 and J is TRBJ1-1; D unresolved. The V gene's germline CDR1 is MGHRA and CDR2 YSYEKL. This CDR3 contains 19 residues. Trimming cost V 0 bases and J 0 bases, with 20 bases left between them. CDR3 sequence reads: CASSQDPSLAHRMNTEAFF. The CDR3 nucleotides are TGCGCCAGCAGCCAAGATCCGAGTCTAGCGCACCGGATGAACACTGAAGCTTTCTTT.

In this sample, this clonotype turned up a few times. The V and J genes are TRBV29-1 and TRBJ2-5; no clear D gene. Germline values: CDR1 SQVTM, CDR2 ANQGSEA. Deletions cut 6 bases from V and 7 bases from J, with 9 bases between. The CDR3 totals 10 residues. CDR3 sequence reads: CSVLRRTQYF. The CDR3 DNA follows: TGCAGCGTATTGAGGAGGACCCAGTACTTC.